The 8 T cell receptor beta chains presented below share a single source sample, sequenced in a study of T cell responses to AZD1222 COVID-19 vaccine. Only in-frame clones appear in the TCRdb table, and some are missing; sequencing was by immunoSEQ multiplex PCR. Of 150,000 to 200,000 clones listed, almost 95% are singletons. Sequencing was performed on peripheral blood, taken on day 0 of AZD1222 vaccination. The receptors come from an adult in good health.

The V gene is TRBV5-1, the J gene TRBJ1-2; TRBD1 matches at 7 bases. Per germline, CDR1 SGHRS and CDR2 YFSETQ. The CDR3 is 14 residues long. With 5 bases clipped from V and 8 bases from J, the junction kept 12 bases outside the gene matches. CDR3 nucleotide sequence: TGCGCCAGCAGGGCCGGGGACAGACCCTTCGGCTACACCTTC. Encoded protein: CASRAGDRPFGYTF.

As concerns this clone: Other DNA sequences in the sample encode the same CDR3. This chain joins TRBV19 and TRBJ2-1; no clear D gene. The V end lost 0 bases, the J end lost 4 bases, and 13 bases lay between the germline ends. Germline V lookup: CDR1 LNHDA, CDR2 SQIVND (reference sequence). CDR3 size: 16 residues. The CDR3 region has the DNA TGTGCCAGTAGTATAGATCGTGGGTCTAGTTACAATGAGCAGTTCTTC. Amino acids: CASSIDRGSSYNEQFF.

J is TRBJ1-6 and V is TRBV28, with D possibly being TRBD1 (5 bases). The V gene's germline CDR1 is MDHEN and CDR2 SYDVKM. V gave up 5 bases and J gave up 4 bases, with 12 bases separating them. This CDR3 has 15 amino acids. The CDR3 protein is CASSPGGGYNSPLHF. The CDR3 DNA sequence: TGTGCCAGCAGTCCCGGGGGGGGGTATAATTCACCCCTCCACTTT.

This clone was seen once. V is TRBV4-1 and J is TRBJ1-1; D perhaps matches TRBD1 (5 bases). This CDR3 spans 15 amino acids. Germline CDR1 MGHRA, CDR2 YSYEKL. Trimming cost V 4 bases and J 5 bases, with 17 bases left between them. CDR3 sequence reads: CASSLNPDGGTEAFF. The CDR3 DNA reads TGCGCCAGCAGCCTCAACCCCGATGGGGGTACTGAAGCTTTCTTT.

The J gene is TRBJ1-1, the V gene TRBV14; D is undetermined. In germline, CDR1 is SGHDN, CDR2 FVKESK. There are 12 residues in the CDR3. V lost 4 bases and J 8 bases, leaving 11 bases between the germline ends. The CDR3 region is CASSREIGEAFF. As DNA, the CDR3 is TGTGCCAGCAGCCGAGAGATTGGAGAAGCTTTCTTT.

This clone appeared once. The rearrangement links TRBV9 to TRBJ2-6; D gene unclear. The CDR3 consists of 19 residues. V dropped 0 bases and J dropped 1 base, with 17 bases sitting between them. Germline values: CDR1 SGDLS, CDR2 YYNGEE. Here the CDR3 DNA reads TGTGCCAGCAGCGTAGTGGGGATCTCCTCCAGATCTGGGGCCAACGTCCTGACTTTC. Protein: CASSVVGISSRSGANVLTF.

This chain connects TRBV6-1 to TRBJ1-5; D uncertain. This CDR3 contains 17 residues. Germline CDR1 is MNHNS and CDR2 is SASEGT. With 4 bases removed from V and 2 bases from J, the gap between germline ends came to 18 bases. The CDR3 reads CASSALLMSWGNQPQHF. DNA of the CDR3: TGTGCCAGCAGTGCCCTCCTCATGAGCTGGGGCAATCAGCCCCAGCATTTT.

The rearrangement uses TRBV28 and TRBJ2-3; no reliable D call. Germline loops: CDR1 MDHEN, CDR2 SYDVKM. The CDR3 extends over 14 amino acids. The V end lost 3 bases, the J end lost 2 bases, and 9 bases lay between the germline ends. DNA of the CDR3: TGTGCCAGCAGTTTCGGTGCAGTCACAGATACGCAGTATTTT. Residues: CASSFGAVTDTQYF.